A selection of T cell receptor beta chains follows, all from one sample in a study of blood T cell repertoires in COVID-19. Generated by immunoSEQ multiplex PCR, the TCRdb table keeps only in-frame clones and is missing some. The sample records around 130,000 clones, 65% to 80% being singletons. Source material: peripheral blood. The receptors were sampled from a man aged 50 to 60 with acute or convalescent COVID-19. CDR3s include the opening cysteine and the closing phenylalanine or tryptophan. A D gene is named only where the DNA matches it firmly. A row's size may be missing; if present it is once, few, many or a size class.

clone_size: .
v_call: TRBV5-1
j_call: TRBJ1-1
d_call: TRBD1
cdr3_aa: CASSLGTGQTTEAFF
cdr3_nt: TGCGCCAGCAGCTTGGGGACAGGGCAAACGACTGAAGCTTTCTTT

clone_size: .
v_call: TRBV15
j_call: TRBJ1-6
d_call: .
cdr3_aa: CATSSRGGGSSYNSPLHF
cdr3_nt: TGTGCCACCAGCTCCCGGGGTGGTGGGAGCTCCTATAATTCACCCCTCCACTTT

clone_size: .
v_call: TRBV30
j_call: TRBJ2-5
d_call: TRBD2
cdr3_aa: CAWSPGLAAFQETQYF
cdr3_nt: TGTGCCTGGAGTCCCGGACTAGCGGCCTTCCAAGAGACCCAGTACTTC

clone_size: few
v_call: TRBV29-1
j_call: TRBJ1-2
d_call: TRBD1
cdr3_aa: CSVDEGQGDHYGYTF
cdr3_nt: TGCAGCGTTGACGAAGGACAGGGGGATCACTATGGCTACACCTTC

clone_size: .
v_call: TRBV7-9
j_call: TRBJ2-7
d_call: TRBD2
cdr3_aa: CASSSTSGTYEQYF
cdr3_nt: TGTGCCAGCAGCTCAACTAGCGGGACCTACGAGCAGTACTTC

clone_size: .
v_call: TRBV24-1
j_call: TRBJ2-3
d_call: .
cdr3_aa: CATSDGSWGTDTQYF
cdr3_nt: TGTGCCACCAGTGACGGGTCGTGGGGCACAGATACGCAGTATTTT

clone_size: .
v_call: TRBV20-1
j_call: TRBJ1-5
d_call: TRBD1
cdr3_aa: CSAGGQGHNQPQHF
cdr3_nt: TGCAGTGCTGGTGGACAGGGACACAATCAGCCCCAGCATTTT

clone_size: few
v_call: TRBV5-1
j_call: TRBJ2-1
d_call: .
cdr3_aa: CASGSSGTAGNEQFF
cdr3_nt: TGCGCCAGCGGCTCGTCGGGGACTGCTGGGAATGAGCAGTTCTTC

clone_size: .
v_call: TRBV7-3
j_call: TRBJ2-3
d_call: TRBD1
cdr3_aa: CASSLERGRPDTQYF
cdr3_nt: TGTGCCAGCAGCTTAGAAAGGGGGCGGCCAGATACGCAGTATTTT

clone_size: .
v_call: TRBV5-1
j_call: TRBJ2-5
d_call: .
cdr3_aa: CASSLDGTGQETQYF
cdr3_nt: TGCGCCAGCAGCTTGGATGGTACAGGGCAAGAGACCCAGTACTTC

clone_size: .
v_call: TRBV12-5
j_call: TRBJ1-1
d_call: TRBD1
cdr3_aa: CASGLVLGQGRPEAFF
cdr3_nt: TGTGCTAGTGGTTTGGTCCTTGGACAGGGGAGGCCTGAAGCTTTCTTT

clone_size: .
v_call: TRBV6-5
j_call: TRBJ1-1
d_call: .
cdr3_aa: CASSRERSSAEAFF
cdr3_nt: TGTGCCAGCAGTCGCGAACGGTCGAGCGCTGAAGCTTTCTTT

clone_size: .
v_call: TRBV29-1
j_call: TRBJ2-1
d_call: TRBD2
cdr3_aa: CSVDGLAGTYNEQFF
cdr3_nt: TGCAGCGTTGACGGACTAGCGGGGACCTACAATGAGCAGTTCTTC

clone_size: .
v_call: TRBV11-2
j_call: TRBJ1-3
d_call: TRBD1
cdr3_aa: CASSFGQGAAGNTIYF
cdr3_nt: TGTGCCAGCAGCTTTGGTCAGGGGGCGGCTGGAAACACCATATATTTT

clone_size: .
v_call: TRBV19
j_call: TRBJ1-4
d_call: TRBD1
cdr3_aa: CASSLDRGSANEKLFF
cdr3_nt: TGTGCCAGTAGCCTGGACAGGGGCTCGGCTAATGAAAAACTGTTTTTT

clone_size: .
v_call: TRBV3-1/TRBV3-2
j_call: TRBJ2-1
d_call: TRBD2
cdr3_aa: CASSLGGGANEQFF
cdr3_nt: TGTGCCAGCAGCCTGGGGGGGGGAGCGAATGAGCAGTTCTTC

clone_size: .
v_call: TRBV19
j_call: TRBJ1-2
d_call: TRBD1
cdr3_aa: CASSNIKQGWGYGYTF
cdr3_nt: TGTGCCAGTAGTAACATCAAACAGGGGTGGGGCTATGGCTACACCTTC

clone_size: few
v_call: TRBV14
j_call: TRBJ2-1
d_call: TRBD1
cdr3_aa: CASSQTGGAMNEQFF
cdr3_nt: TGTGCCAGCTCTCAAACAGGGGGCGCAATGAATGAGCAGTTCTTC

clone_size: .
v_call: TRBV9
j_call: TRBJ1-2
d_call: .
cdr3_aa: CASSFGDSYGYTF
cdr3_nt: TGTGCCAGCAGCTTCGGAGACAGCTATGGCTACACCTTC

clone_size: .
v_call: TRBV24-1
j_call: TRBJ2-1
d_call: TRBD2
cdr3_aa: CATSATSGVGYNEQFF
cdr3_nt: TGTGCCACCAGTGCGACTAGCGGGGTTGGATACAATGAGCAGTTCTTC

clone_size: .
v_call: TRBV27
j_call: TRBJ2-2
d_call: .
cdr3_aa: CASTSSLWVTRLFGELFF
cdr3_nt: TGTGCCAGCACTTCTTCATTGTGGGTAACTAGGCTGTTCGGGGAGCTGTTTTTT

clone_size: .
v_call: TRBV10-2
j_call: TRBJ1-1
d_call: TRBD1
cdr3_aa: CASRALDRENTEAFF
cdr3_nt: TGCGCCAGCAGGGCCCTAGACAGGGAGAACACTGAAGCTTTCTTT

clone_size: .
v_call: TRBV6-5
j_call: TRBJ2-1
d_call: TRBD2
cdr3_aa: CASRRGSGGNEQFF
cdr3_nt: TGTGCCAGCAGGCGGGGGAGCGGGGGTAATGAGCAGTTCTTC

clone_size: .
v_call: TRBV30
j_call: TRBJ1-3
d_call: .
cdr3_aa: CAWSVSGPSGNTIYF
cdr3_nt: TGTGCCTGGAGTGTAAGTGGGCCCTCAGGAAACACCATATATTTT

clone_size: .
v_call: TRBV4-1
j_call: TRBJ1-2
d_call: .
cdr3_aa: CASSQVIAGSSSGYTF
cdr3_nt: TGCGCCAGCAGCCAAGTCATTGCAGGAAGCTCCTCTGGCTACACCTTC

clone_size: .
v_call: TRBV5-6
j_call: TRBJ1-2
d_call: TRBD1
cdr3_aa: CASSSPGQVNQLYGYTF
cdr3_nt: TGTGCCAGCAGCTCGCCGGGACAGGTGAATCAGCTATATGGCTACACCTTC

clone_size: .
v_call: TRBV5-1
j_call: TRBJ2-3
d_call: .
cdr3_aa: CASSLGGSSTDTQYF
cdr3_nt: TGCGCCAGCAGCTTGGGCGGATCTAGCACAGATACGCAGTATTTT

clone_size: .
v_call: TRBV19
j_call: TRBJ2-1
d_call: TRBD1
cdr3_aa: CASRDKLGTGNYEQFF
cdr3_nt: TGTGCCAGTAGGGATAAACTCGGGACAGGGAATTATGAGCAGTTCTTC

clone_size: .
v_call: TRBV5-1
j_call: TRBJ1-4
d_call: .
cdr3_aa: CASSLTPLDSYEKLFF
cdr3_nt: TGCGCCAGCAGCTTAACACCCCTAGACAGTTACGAAAAACTGTTTTTT

clone_size: .
v_call: TRBV30
j_call: TRBJ2-2
d_call: TRBD1
cdr3_aa: CAWSVTGAVGELFF
cdr3_nt: TGTGCCTGGAGTGTAACAGGGGCTGTCGGGGAGCTGTTTTTT

clone_size: .
v_call: TRBV15
j_call: TRBJ1-2
d_call: .
cdr3_aa: CATSRDRRGPNYGYTF
cdr3_nt: TGTGCCACCAGCAGAGATCGGAGAGGGCCTAACTATGGCTACACCTTC

clone_size: .
v_call: TRBV3-1/TRBV3-2
j_call: TRBJ1-3
d_call: TRBD1
cdr3_aa: CASSQGLGQGLTGNTIYF
cdr3_nt: TGTGCCAGCAGCCAAGGATTGGGACAGGGGCTTACTGGAAACACCATATATTTT

clone_size: .
v_call: TRBV27
j_call: TRBJ2-3
d_call: TRBD1
cdr3_aa: CASSLGQGRGRSTDTQYF
cdr3_nt: TGTGCCAGCAGTTTAGGACAGGGGCGCGGAAGAAGCACAGATACGCAGTATTTT

clone_size: .
v_call: TRBV7-3
j_call: TRBJ2-6
d_call: .
cdr3_aa: CASSLTGAPFSGANVLTF
cdr3_nt: TGTGCCAGCAGCTTAACAGGGGCCCCTTTCTCTGGGGCCAACGTCCTGACTTTC

clone_size: once
v_call: TRBV4-1
j_call: TRBJ2-3
d_call: TRBD1
cdr3_aa: CASSPGTGQSTDTQYF
cdr3_nt: TGCGCCAGCAGCCCCGGGACAGGACAAAGCACAGATACGCAGTATTTT

clone_size: .
v_call: TRBV24-1
j_call: TRBJ2-6
d_call: .
cdr3_aa: CATSGQHSGANVLTF
cdr3_nt: TGTGCCACCAGTGGACAACACTCTGGGGCCAACGTCCTGACTTTC

clone_size: .
v_call: TRBV25-1
j_call: TRBJ2-7
d_call: .
cdr3_aa: CASSADTRISYEQYF
cdr3_nt: TGTGCCAGCAGTGCGGACACCCGTATCTCCTACGAGCAGTACTTC

clone_size: .
v_call: TRBV10-3
j_call: TRBJ1-1
d_call: .
cdr3_aa: CAISEGGSAFF
cdr3_nt: TGTGCCATCAGCGAAGGGGGTTCGGCTTTCTTT

clone_size: .
v_call: TRBV19
j_call: TRBJ2-3
d_call: TRBD1
cdr3_aa: CASRDPGQGTDTQYF
cdr3_nt: TGTGCCAGTAGAGATCCGGGACAGGGGACAGATACGCAGTATTTT

clone_size: .
v_call: TRBV6-6
j_call: TRBJ1-5
d_call: .
cdr3_aa: CVSVSGGPTTNQPQHF
cdr3_nt: TGTGTCTCGGTCAGCGGGGGACCGACCACCAATCAGCCCCAGCATTTT

clone_size: once
v_call: TRBV10-3
j_call: TRBJ1-6
d_call: TRBD1
cdr3_aa: CAIRGTGDDSPLHF
cdr3_nt: TGTGCCATCAGGGGGACAGGTGACGATTCACCCCTCCACTTT

clone_size: .
v_call: TRBV19
j_call: TRBJ1-2
d_call: .
cdr3_aa: CASGGIPSSYGYTF
cdr3_nt: TGTGCCAGTGGCGGAATCCCAAGCAGCTATGGCTACACCTTC

clone_size: .
v_call: TRBV5-1
j_call: TRBJ1-1
d_call: .
cdr3_aa: CASSNIGTVNTEAFF
cdr3_nt: TGCGCCAGCAGCAACATCGGGACTGTGAACACTGAAGCTTTCTTT

clone_size: .
v_call: TRBV27
j_call: TRBJ2-2
d_call: TRBD1
cdr3_aa: CASSLSGTGVGGELFF
cdr3_nt: TGTGCCAGCAGTTTATCCGGGACAGGGGTTGGCGGGGAGCTGTTTTTT

clone_size: .
v_call: TRBV30
j_call: TRBJ1-5
d_call: .
cdr3_aa: CAWNNVDQPQHF
cdr3_nt: TGTGCCTGGAACAATGTGGATCAGCCCCAGCATTTT

clone_size: .
v_call: TRBV2
j_call: TRBJ1-5
d_call: .
cdr3_aa: CASSPEAGGDQPQHF
cdr3_nt: TGTGCCAGCAGCCCGGAGGCCGGAGGGGATCAGCCCCAGCATTTT

clone_size: .
v_call: TRBV24-1
j_call: TRBJ1-6
d_call: TRBD1
cdr3_aa: CATSGGQGNSPLHF
cdr3_nt: TGTGCCACCAGCGGGGGACAGGGGAACTCACCCCTCCACTTT

clone_size: .
v_call: TRBV5-1
j_call: TRBJ1-2
d_call: TRBD1
cdr3_aa: CASSLDGQGFDGYTF
cdr3_nt: TGCGCCAGCAGCTTGGATGGACAGGGGTTTGATGGCTACACCTTC

clone_size: few
v_call: TRBV5-4
j_call: TRBJ1-2
d_call: .
cdr3_aa: CASSRITGGYTF
cdr3_nt: TGTGCCAGCAGCAGGATCACGGGGGGCTACACCTTC

clone_size: once
v_call: TRBV27
j_call: TRBJ1-3
d_call: .
cdr3_aa: CASCASSGNTIYF
cdr3_nt: TGTGCCAGCTGTGCTAGCTCTGGAAACACCATATATTTT

clone_size: .
v_call: TRBV20-1
j_call: TRBJ1-1
d_call: .
cdr3_aa: CSASVPVGLNTEAFF
cdr3_nt: TGCAGTGCTAGTGTTCCGGTCGGTCTGAACACTGAAGCTTTCTTT

clone_size: .
v_call: TRBV24-1
j_call: TRBJ2-3
d_call: TRBD1
cdr3_aa: CATGQGSTDTQYF
cdr3_nt: TGTGCCACGGGACAGGGGAGCACAGATACGCAGTATTTT

clone_size: .
v_call: TRBV7-6
j_call: TRBJ2-3
d_call: .
cdr3_aa: CASSPGVRTDTQYF
cdr3_nt: TGTGCCAGCAGCCCAGGGGTCAGAACAGATACGCAGTATTTT

clone_size: .
v_call: TRBV12-5
j_call: TRBJ1-1
d_call: .
cdr3_aa: CASGLALVNTEAFF
cdr3_nt: TGTGCTAGTGGTTTGGCATTAGTGAACACTGAAGCTTTCTTT

clone_size: .
v_call: TRBV21-1
j_call: TRBJ1-1
d_call: .
cdr3_aa: CASSKSTEPNTEAFF
cdr3_nt: TGTGCCAGCAGCAAATCCACAGAACCGAACACTGAAGCTTTCTTT

clone_size: .
v_call: TRBV5-4
j_call: TRBJ2-5
d_call: .
cdr3_aa: CASSLAVQETQYF
cdr3_nt: TGTGCCAGCAGCTTGGCTGTCCAAGAGACCCAGTACTTC

clone_size: .
v_call: TRBV29-1
j_call: TRBJ1-2
d_call: TRBD1
cdr3_aa: CSVEAIGTGVLSYGYTF
cdr3_nt: TGCAGCGTTGAAGCCATCGGGACAGGGGTTCTTAGCTATGGCTACACCTTC

clone_size: .
v_call: TRBV9
j_call: TRBJ2-2
d_call: TRBD2
cdr3_aa: CASSGTSGGGGELFF
cdr3_nt: TGTGCCAGCAGCGGAACTAGCGGGGGCGGCGGGGAGCTGTTTTTT

clone_size: .
v_call: TRBV19
j_call: TRBJ2-7
d_call: .
cdr3_aa: CASSIVINSYEQYF
cdr3_nt: TGTGCCAGTAGTATAGTCATCAACTCCTACGAGCAGTACTTC